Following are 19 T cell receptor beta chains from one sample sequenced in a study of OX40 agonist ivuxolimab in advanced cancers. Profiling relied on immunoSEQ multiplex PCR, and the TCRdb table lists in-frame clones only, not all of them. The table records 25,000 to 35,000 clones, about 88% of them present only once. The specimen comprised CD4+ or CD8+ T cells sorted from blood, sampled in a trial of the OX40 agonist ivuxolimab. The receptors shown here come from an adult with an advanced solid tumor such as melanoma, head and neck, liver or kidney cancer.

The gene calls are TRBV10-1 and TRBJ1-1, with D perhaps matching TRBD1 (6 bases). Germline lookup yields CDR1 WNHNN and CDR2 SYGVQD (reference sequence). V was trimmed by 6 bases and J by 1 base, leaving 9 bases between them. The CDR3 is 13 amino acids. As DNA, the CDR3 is TGCGCCAGCAGGGAGACAGGGAACACTGAAGCTTTCTTT. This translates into CASRETGNTEAFF.

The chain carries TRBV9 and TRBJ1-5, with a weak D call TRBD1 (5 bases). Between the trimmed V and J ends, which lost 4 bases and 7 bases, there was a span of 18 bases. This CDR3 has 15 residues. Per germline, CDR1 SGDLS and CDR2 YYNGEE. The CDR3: CASSPRGGDGQPQHF. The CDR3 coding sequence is TGTGCCAGCAGCCCGAGGGGCGGGGACGGCCAGCCCCAGCATTTT.

CDR3 bases: TGTGCCAGCAGTGAAGGTTCGGACTATCGCGGCGAGCAGTACTTC. This codes for CASSEGSDYRGEQYF. This rearrangement joins TRBV6-1 to TRBJ2-7, with a tentative D call TRBD2 (6 bases). Germline V lookup: CDR1 MNHNS, CDR2 SASEGT. This CDR3 comprises 15 residues. V was shortened by 1 base and J by 6 bases, with 16 bases between the two germline ends.

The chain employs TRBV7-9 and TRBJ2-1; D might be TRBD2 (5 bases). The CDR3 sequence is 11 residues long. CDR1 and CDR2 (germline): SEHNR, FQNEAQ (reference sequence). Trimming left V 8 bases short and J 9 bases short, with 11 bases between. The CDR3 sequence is CASAPGIEQFF. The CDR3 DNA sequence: TGTGCCAGCGCGCCGGGGATTGAGCAGTTCTTC.

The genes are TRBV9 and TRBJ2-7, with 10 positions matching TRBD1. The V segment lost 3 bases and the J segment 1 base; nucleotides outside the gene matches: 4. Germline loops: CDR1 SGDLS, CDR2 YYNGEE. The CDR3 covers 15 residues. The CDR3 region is CASSDGQGDSYEQYF. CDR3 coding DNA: TGTGCCAGCAGCGACGGACAGGGGGATTCCTACGAGCAGTACTTC. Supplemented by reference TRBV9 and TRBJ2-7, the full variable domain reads DSGVTQTPKHLITATGQRVTLRCSPRSGDLSVYWYQQSLDQGLQFLIQYYNGEERAKGNILERFSAQQFPDLHSELNLSSLELGDSALYFCASSDGQGDSYEQYFGPGTRLTVT.

The CDR3 sequence: CASSPRLADTDTQYF. CDR3 nucleotide sequence: TGTGCCAGCAGCCCCAGACTAGCGGACACAGATACGCAGTATTTT. The V gene is TRBV7-3, the J gene TRBJ2-3; 9 positions match TRBD2. Germline V gives CDR1 SGHTA, CDR2 FQGTGA. Germline trimming cut 5 bases from V and 2 bases from J; bases unmatched to any gene: 5. The CDR3 is 15 residues long.

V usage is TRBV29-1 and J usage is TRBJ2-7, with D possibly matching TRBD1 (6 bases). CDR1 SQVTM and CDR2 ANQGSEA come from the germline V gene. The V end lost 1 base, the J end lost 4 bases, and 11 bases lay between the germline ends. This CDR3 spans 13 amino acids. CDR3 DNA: TGCAGCGTTGAAGTACAGGGCTGGTACGAGCAGTACTTC. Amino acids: CSVEVQGWYEQYF.

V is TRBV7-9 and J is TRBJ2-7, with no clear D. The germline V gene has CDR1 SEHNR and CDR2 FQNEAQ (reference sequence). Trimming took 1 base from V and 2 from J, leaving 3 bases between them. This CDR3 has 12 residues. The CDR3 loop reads CASSLDPYEQYF. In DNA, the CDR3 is TGTGCCAGCAGCTTAGATCCCTACGAGCAGTACTTC.

CDR3 in amino acids: CASSQSGSEQFF. The DNA for the CDR3 is TGCGCCAGCAGCCAATCAGGGAGCGAGCAGTTCTTC. The chain links TRBV4-1 to TRBJ2-1; D tentatively reads TRBD1 or TRBD2 (5 bases each). Trimming cost V 2 bases and J 10 bases, with 9 bases left between them. Germline lookup yields CDR1 MGHRA and CDR2 YSYEKL. This CDR3 spans 12 amino acids.

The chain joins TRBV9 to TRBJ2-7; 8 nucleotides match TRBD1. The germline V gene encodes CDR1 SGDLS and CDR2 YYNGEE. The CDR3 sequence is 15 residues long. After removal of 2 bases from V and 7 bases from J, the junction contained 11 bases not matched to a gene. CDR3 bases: TGTGCCAGCAGCGTTTCAGGGGGCCTATCAGAAGAGCAGTACTTC. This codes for CASSVSGGLSEEQYF.

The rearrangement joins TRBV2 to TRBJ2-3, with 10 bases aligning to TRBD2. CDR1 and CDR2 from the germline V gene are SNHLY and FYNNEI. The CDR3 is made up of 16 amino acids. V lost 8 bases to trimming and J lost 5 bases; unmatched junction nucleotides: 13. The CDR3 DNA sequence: TGTGCCAGCGATAAGCGGGAGGGCGGAGCGGGAGATACGCAGTATTTT. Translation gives CASDKREGGAGDTQYF.

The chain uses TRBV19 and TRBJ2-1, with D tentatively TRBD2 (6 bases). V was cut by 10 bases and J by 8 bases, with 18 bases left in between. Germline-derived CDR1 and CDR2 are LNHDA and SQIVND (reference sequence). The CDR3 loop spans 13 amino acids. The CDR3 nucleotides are TGTGCCACCCAAGGAGGGCCCCTCGATGAGCAGTTCTTC. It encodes CATQGGPLDEQFF.

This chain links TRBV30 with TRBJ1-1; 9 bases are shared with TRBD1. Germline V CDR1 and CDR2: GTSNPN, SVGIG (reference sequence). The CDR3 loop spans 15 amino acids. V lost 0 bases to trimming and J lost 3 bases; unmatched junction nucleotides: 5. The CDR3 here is CAWSVGTGPDTEAFF. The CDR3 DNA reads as TGTGCCTGGAGTGTAGGGACAGGGCCCGACACTGAAGCTTTCTTT.

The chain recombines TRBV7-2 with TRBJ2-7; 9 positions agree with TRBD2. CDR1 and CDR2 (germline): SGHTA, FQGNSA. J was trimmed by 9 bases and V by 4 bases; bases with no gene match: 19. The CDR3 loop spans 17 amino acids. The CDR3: CASSSDWGAGGADWQYF. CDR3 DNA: TGTGCCAGCAGCTCGGACTGGGGGGCGGGAGGGGCCGACTGGCAGTACTTC.

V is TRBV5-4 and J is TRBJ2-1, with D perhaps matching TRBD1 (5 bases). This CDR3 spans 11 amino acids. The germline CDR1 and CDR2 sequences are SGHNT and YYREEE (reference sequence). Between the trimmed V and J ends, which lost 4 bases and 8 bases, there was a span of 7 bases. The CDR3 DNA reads TGTGCCAGCAGCATAGGGGATGAGCAGTTCTTC. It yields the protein CASSIGDEQFF. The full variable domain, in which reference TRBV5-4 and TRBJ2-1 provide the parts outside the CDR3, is ETGVTQSPTHLIKTRGQQVTLRCSSQSGHNTVSWYQQALGQGPQFIFQYYREEENGRGNFPPRFSGLQFPNYSSELNVNALELDDSALYLCASSIGDEQFFGPGTRLTVL.

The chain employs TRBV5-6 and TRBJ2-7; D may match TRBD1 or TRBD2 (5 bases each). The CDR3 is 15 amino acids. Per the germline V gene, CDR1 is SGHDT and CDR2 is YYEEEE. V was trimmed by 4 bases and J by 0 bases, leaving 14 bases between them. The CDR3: CASSAVGVFSYEQYF. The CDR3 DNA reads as TGTGCCAGCAGCGCCGTGGGGGTTTTCTCCTACGAGCAGTACTTC. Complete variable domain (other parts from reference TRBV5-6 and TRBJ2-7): DAGVTQSPTHLIKTRGQQVTLRCSPKSGHDTVSWYQQALGQGPQFIFQYYEEEERQRGNFPDRFSGHQFPNYSSELNVNALLLGDSALYLCASSAVGVFSYEQYFGPGTRLTVT.

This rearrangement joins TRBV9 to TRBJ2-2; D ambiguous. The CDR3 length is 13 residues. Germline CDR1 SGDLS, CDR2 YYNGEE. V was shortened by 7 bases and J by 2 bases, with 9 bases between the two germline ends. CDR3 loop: CASPDSNTGELFF. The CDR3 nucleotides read TGTGCCAGCCCCGACTCCAACACCGGGGAGCTGTTTTTT.

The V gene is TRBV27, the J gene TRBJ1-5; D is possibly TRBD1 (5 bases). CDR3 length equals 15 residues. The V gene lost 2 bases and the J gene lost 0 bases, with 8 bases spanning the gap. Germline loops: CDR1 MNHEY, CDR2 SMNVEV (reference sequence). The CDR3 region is CASSLRDASNQPQHF. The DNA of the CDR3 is TGTGCCAGCAGTTTAAGGGACGCTAGCAATCAGCCCCAGCATTTT.

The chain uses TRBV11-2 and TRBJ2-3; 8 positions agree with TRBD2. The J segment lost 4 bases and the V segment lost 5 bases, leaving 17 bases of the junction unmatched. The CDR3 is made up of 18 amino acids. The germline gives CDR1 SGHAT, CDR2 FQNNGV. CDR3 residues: CASSPRGSGAELPDTQYF. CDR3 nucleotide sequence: TGTGCCAGCAGCCCTAGGGGTAGCGGGGCTGAGTTACCAGATACGCAGTATTTT.